The sequence of this TCR beta chain was determined in a study of a mutant IDH1 vaccine in newly diagnosed glioma. This sample's time point: baseline, week 1 (first vaccination visit). Treatment: pre-vaccination baseline after standard-of-care therapy. Generated by immunoSEQ multiplex PCR, the TCRdb table keeps only in-frame clones and is missing some. This table holds 40,000 or so clones, about 73% found once. Unmatched junction bases numbered 6, after V lost 0 bases and J lost 5 bases. The CDR3 runs to 17 residues. Germline CDR1 reads LGHNA; CDR2 reads YNFKEQ. V is TRBV4-2 and J is TRBJ2-1; TRBD2 agrees at 11 bases. The clonotype originates from a man aged 35 to 55 with glioma. Some clones in this sample may be carry-over from other donors' samples. The sequencing used PBMCs, collected from a glioma patient treated with radiotherapy, temozolomide or both. The DNA of the CDR3 is TGTGCCAGCAGCCAAGAAGAAGGACTAGCGGGTAACAATGAGCAGTTCTTC. Its protein is CASSQEEGLAGNNEQFF.